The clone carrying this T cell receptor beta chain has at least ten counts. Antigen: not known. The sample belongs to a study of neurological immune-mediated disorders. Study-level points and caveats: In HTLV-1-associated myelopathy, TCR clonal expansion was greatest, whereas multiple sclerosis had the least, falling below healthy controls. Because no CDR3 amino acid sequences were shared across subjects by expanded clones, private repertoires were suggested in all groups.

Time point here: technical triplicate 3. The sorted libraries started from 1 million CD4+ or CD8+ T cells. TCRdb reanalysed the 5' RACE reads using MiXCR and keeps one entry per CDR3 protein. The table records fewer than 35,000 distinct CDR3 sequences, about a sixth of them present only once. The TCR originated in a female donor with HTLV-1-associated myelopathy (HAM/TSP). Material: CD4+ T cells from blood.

CDR3 sequence reads: CASRQTGTAYEQYF. CDR3 DNA sequence: TGTGCCAGCAGACAGACAGGAACTGCCTACGAGCAGTACTTC. V gene TRBV25-1 combines with J gene TRBJ2-7, with a weak D call TRBD1 (6 bases). Germline CDR1 is MGHDK and CDR2 is SYGVNS. This CDR3 comprises 14 residues. V was trimmed by 6 bases and J by 2 bases, leaving 14 bases between them.